The 6 T cell receptor beta chains reported below all come from one sample, sequenced in a study of graft-versus-host responses after intestinal transplantation. Libraries were prepared by immunoSEQ multiplex PCR; TCRdb keeps only in-frame clonotypes and omits some of them. The sample has around 90,000 clones; 80% to 95% are singletons. These receptors' targets are unknown. The source was unstimulated CD8+ T cells sorted from spleen or lymph node cells, collected before transplant. These receptor sequences come from a human donor who was the organ donor for an intestinal transplant.

The chain couples TRBV5-1 to TRBJ2-1, with TRBD1 matching 7 bases. The ends lost 0 bases at V and 9 bases at J; junction bases unmatched: 6. The germline CDR1 and CDR2 sequences are SGHRS and YFSETQ. This CDR3 comprises 14 residues. The DNA for the CDR3 is TGCGCCAGCAGCTTGGGGGACAGAAGCAGTGAGCAGTTCTTC. This gives the protein CASSLGDRSSEQFF.

The CDR3 loop reads CASSQRTGASWEQYF. The CDR3 bases are TGTGCCAGCAGCCAACGAACGGGTGCGTCCTGGGAGCAGTACTTC. This chain links TRBV14 with TRBJ2-7; unclear D gene. V was trimmed by 2 bases and J by 7 bases, leaving 18 bases between them. This CDR3 contains 15 residues. The germline gives CDR1 SGHDN, CDR2 FVKESK.

The CDR3 nucleotides are TGTGCCAGCAGTCGACAGCAGGGATTTGACTATGGCTACACCTTC. It translates to CASSRQQGFDYGYTF. This rearrangement joins TRBV28 to TRBJ1-2, with a weak D call TRBD1 (5 bases). The V end was cut by 5 bases, the J end by 3 bases, with 16 bases between. Germline V lookup: CDR1 MDHEN, CDR2 SYDVKM. The length of the CDR3 is 15 residues.

The J gene is TRBJ2-7, the V gene TRBV6-5; the D gene is possibly TRBD1 (6 bases). The CDR3 totals 15 residues. CDR1 MNHEY and CDR2 SVGAGI come from the germline V gene. The germline V and J ends were trimmed by 6 bases and 5 bases, with 20 bases remaining between them. CDR3 DNA: TGTGCCAGCAGAGGCCCAGGGGCGTCCTTTAACGAGCAGTACTTC. It is translated as CASRGPGASFNEQYF.

V and J are TRBV5-1 and TRBJ2-7, with TRBD2 as a possible D gene (6 bases). V was cut by 4 bases and J by 2 bases, with 16 bases left in between. This CDR3 has 15 amino acids. The V gene's germline CDR1 is SGHRS and CDR2 YFSETQ. The CDR3 is CASSPPSAQTYEQYF. In DNA form, the CDR3 reads TGCGCCAGCAGCCCCCCTAGCGCCCAAACCTACGAGCAGTACTTC.

The chain has TRBV19 and TRBJ1-1; 8 bases agree with TRBD1. CDR1 and CDR2 (germline): LNHDA, SQIVND (reference sequence). V lost 3 bases to trimming and J lost 0 bases; unmatched junction nucleotides: 6. The CDR3 covers 16 residues. CDR3 residues: CASSIGQGTMNTEAFF. CDR3 DNA: TGTGCCAGTAGTATCGGACAGGGCACAATGAACACTGAAGCTTTCTTT.